The clone carrying this T cell receptor (beta chain) has just a few counts. The data are from a study of T cell changes during pregnancy in multiple sclerosis. Data came from immunoSEQ multiplex PCR; TCRdb stores just in-frame clones and leaves some out. The sample includes about 69,000 clones, roughly 90% of them seen just once. The CDR3 loop spans 14 amino acids. From germline, CDR1 is GTSNPN and CDR2 SVGIG (reference sequence). Deletions cut 1 base from V and 0 bases from J, with 7 bases between. Sequenced here: CD4+ T cells from peripheral blood mononuclear cells, sampled in the third trimester of pregnancy. This sequence joins TRBV30 and TRBJ1-5; TRBD1 is a possible D gene (5 bases). The sequence was obtained from a female donor in good health, enrolled as a control in a pregnancy study. The CDR3 bases are TGTGCCTGGAGTGAGGGACTTAGCAATCAGCCCCAGCATTTT. The encoded protein is CAWSEGLSNQPQHF.